This record looks at one TCR beta chain sequence and its context. This sample is drawn from a study of blood T cell repertoires in COVID-19. Overall study: Material from acute and convalescent COVID-19 was sourced from the United States, Italy and Spain. The cDNA or gDNA used as material had been derived from T cells, B-cell-depleted T cells, or PBMCs.

With V trimmed by 4 bases and J by 7 bases, 4 bases remained unmatched. Per germline, CDR1 SGHNT and CDR2 YYREEE (reference sequence). This CDR3 is built from 12 residues. How the authors handled the data: How many nucleated cells were present was estimated from reference gene primer amplification. Sequencing was performed with immunoSEQ multiplex PCR; in TCRdb, only in-frame clones are kept and a portion is missing. V, J and clone size were drawn from that table, and D and trimming were deduced from the DNA. The sample holds roughly 90,000 clones, more than 80% seen once. The rearrangement links TRBV5-4 to TRBJ2-7, with TRBD2 identical over 8 bases. The sequence was collected from a woman in her seventies with acute or convalescent COVID-19. Material for sequencing was peripheral blood. Here the CDR3 DNA reads TGTGCCAGCAGCCCGACGGGGGGGGAGCAGTACTTC. Amino acids: CASSPTGGEQYF.